The 21 T cell receptor beta chains listed next were all sequenced from one sample in a study of T cells after yellow fever vaccination. TCRdb itself ran the 5' RACE reads through MiXCR, one entry per CDR3 protein. The sample has approximately 160,000 distinct CDR3 sequences, roughly 8.8% seen once; the top ten hold under 40%. The material was CD8+ T cells sorted from PBMCs, obtained 45 days after the yellow fever booster vaccination. Every receptor here comes from a man younger than 30 who received the YFV17D yellow fever vaccine.

Only a few counts were recorded for this clonotype. The chain combines TRBV5-1 with TRBJ1-2; TRBD1 might be the D (5 bases). The CDR3 covers 14 residues. Between the trimmed V and J ends, which lost 2 bases and 6 bases, there was a span of 14 bases. Germline loops: CDR1 SGHRS, CDR2 YFSETQ. The CDR3 loop is CASSLRQGSNGYTF. Here the CDR3 DNA reads TGCGCCAGCAGCTTACGGCAGGGAAGTAATGGCTACACCTTC.

This clonotype was counted at least ten times. This chain uses TRBV7-9 with TRBJ2-7; 8 positions match TRBD1. CDR3 size: 14 residues. Trimming removed 1 base from V and 4 bases from J; junction bases left unmatched: 3. Per the germline V gene, CDR1 is SEHNR and CDR2 is FQNEAQ (reference sequence). CDR3 sequence: CASSLENRGYEQYF. CDR3 coding DNA: TGTGCCAGCAGCTTAGAAAACAGGGGGTACGAGCAGTACTTC. Full variable domain (missing parts from reference TRBV7-9 and TRBJ2-7): DTGVSQNPRHKITKRGQNVTFRCDPISEHNRLYWYRQTLGQGPEFLTYFQNEAQLEKSRLLSDRFSAERPKGSFSTLEIQRTEQGDSAMYLCASSLENRGYEQYFGPGTRLTVT.

This clonotype occurred a few times. The chain links TRBV7-9 to TRBJ1-2; D possibly corresponds to TRBD1 (6 bases). This CDR3 has 13 residues. V lost 10 bases to trimming and J lost 5 bases, with 17 bases between them. Germline V lookup: CDR1 SEHNR, CDR2 FQNEAQ (reference sequence). The CDR3 sequence: CATPRGDSYGYTF. In nucleotides, the CDR3 is TGTGCCACCCCGAGGGGGGATTCGTATGGCTACACCTTC. The whole variable domain, filled in from reference TRBV7-9 and TRBJ1-2, reads DTGVSQNPRHKITKRGQNVTFRCDPISEHNRLYWYRQTLGQGPEFLTYFQNEAQLEKSRLLSDRFSAERPKGSFSTLEIQRTEQGDSAMYLCATPRGDSYGYTFGSGTRLTVV.

The V call is TRBV10-3, the J call TRBJ2-6, with D unclear. Germline V gives CDR1 ENHRY, CDR2 SYGVKD. V was pared by 2 bases and J by 0 bases, with 8 bases between. The CDR3 is 16 amino acids. The CDR3 DNA reads as TGTGCCATCAGTGAGGATTTTGGCTCTGGGGCCAACGTCCTGACTTTC. This codes for CAISEDFGSGANVLTF.

This clonotype has a count of ten or more. This chain connects TRBV4-3 to TRBJ2-2, with unresolved D. This CDR3 spans 15 amino acids. The V and J ends lost 3 bases and 0 bases respectively, with 8 bases between them. Per germline, CDR1 LGHNA and CDR2 YSLEER. CDR3 bases: TGCGCCAGCAGCCAGGTGTCCACGAACACCGGGGAGCTGTTTTTT. This codes for CASSQVSTNTGELFF.

This clonotype was counted only a few times. V is TRBV9 and J is TRBJ2-4; maybe TRBD2 (6 bases). The CDR3 runs to 14 residues. V lost 0 bases, J lost 8 bases, and 12 bases lay in between. Germline lookup yields CDR1 SGDLS and CDR2 YYNGEE. This CDR3 is CASSVAPGEYIQYF. The DNA of the CDR3 is TGTGCCAGCAGCGTAGCGCCGGGGGAGTACATTCAGTACTTC.

This clonotype was detected a few times. This chain links TRBV5-1 with TRBJ2-7; D possibly corresponds to TRBD2 (7 bases). V dropped 4 bases and J dropped 6 bases, with 14 bases sitting between them. In germline, CDR1 is SGHRS, CDR2 YFSETQ. This CDR3 is built from 13 residues. The CDR3 protein is CASSPRGAGEQYF. CDR3 nucleotide sequence: TGCGCCAGCAGCCCCCGGGGGGCAGGCGAGCAGTACTTC.

This clonotype was seen more than once but under ten times. The CDR3 DNA reads TGCAGTGCTAGACCCGGTGGGAATCAGCCCCAGCATTTT. This encodes CSARPGGNQPQHF. V and J are TRBV20-1 and TRBJ1-5; D gene ambiguous. The germline V gene has CDR1 DFQATT and CDR2 SNEGSKA (reference sequence). This CDR3 contains 13 residues. Trimming left V 2 bases short and J 4 bases short, with 9 bases between.

This clonotype was seen more than once but under ten times. The rearrangement links TRBV19 to TRBJ2-1; no reliable D call. The CDR3 is made up of 13 amino acids. Germline values: CDR1 LNHDA, CDR2 SQIVND (reference sequence). The V end was cut by 5 bases, the J end by 8 bases, with 13 bases between. The CDR3 bases are TGTGCCAGTAGTTTACCCCTGACCCATGAGCAGTTCTTC. It yields the protein CASSLPLTHEQFF.

This chain connects TRBV20-1 to TRBJ2-7; D ambiguous. The V gene's germline CDR1 is DFQATT and CDR2 SNEGSKA (reference sequence). The V gene lost 2 bases and the J gene lost 6 bases, with 11 bases spanning the gap. The CDR3 totals 12 residues. The chain's CDR3 is CSARPGLGEQYV. Here the CDR3 DNA reads TGCAGTGCTAGACCCGGTCTAGGCGAGCAGTACGTC.

This clonotype has more than one count but fewer than ten. The CDR3 DNA is TGTGCCAGCAGTTACCCTACTAGCGGGTTTTACAATGAGCAGTTCTTC. Protein: CASSYPTSGFYNEQFF. The chain employs TRBV6-2 or TRBV6-3 and TRBJ2-1, with 9 bases matching TRBD2. This CDR3 is built from 16 residues. Trimming cost V 2 bases and J 4 bases; bases outside gene matches: 6. Germline CDR1 MNHEY, CDR2 SVGEGT.

This clonotype was recorded at least ten times. The chain uses TRBV4-3 and TRBJ2-5; 9 bases fit TRBD2. The germline V gene has CDR1 LGHNA and CDR2 YSLEER. The CDR3 runs 16 residues. V dropped 0 bases and J dropped 2; count of bases not matched to a gene: 4. The CDR3 reads CASSQDYTSGQETQYF. DNA for the CDR3: TGCGCCAGCAGCCAAGACTATACTAGCGGGCAAGAGACCCAGTACTTC.

Only a few counts were recorded for this clonotype. The rearrangement joins TRBV7-9 to TRBJ2-1; TRBD1 matches 9 bases. The germline CDR1 and CDR2 sequences are SEHNR and FQNEAQ (reference sequence). Trimming at V came to 5 bases and at J to 4 bases, leaving 6 bases not matched to a gene. This CDR3 has 15 amino acids. This CDR3 is CASSVSGTGYNEQFF. The CDR3, as DNA: TGTGCCAGCAGCGTTTCCGGGACAGGGTACAATGAGCAGTTCTTC.

This clonotype came up a few times. This chain links TRBV25-1 with TRBJ1-2; D unresolved. This CDR3 spans 13 amino acids. Germline V lookup: CDR1 MGHDK, CDR2 SYGVNS. V dropped 4 bases and J dropped 5 bases, with 11 bases sitting between them. As DNA, the CDR3 is TGTGCCAGCAGTGCAGCCCTCCTTTATGGCTACACCTTC. As protein: CASSAALLYGYTF.

This clonotype was observed a few times. The chain employs TRBV4-1 and TRBJ2-1; no firm D call. Trimming left V 1 base short and J 0 bases short, with 7 bases between. Germline V lookup: CDR1 MGHRA, CDR2 YSYEKL. CDR3 length equals 15 residues. The CDR3 DNA sequence: TGCGCCAGCAGCCAAGGGCAGCCCTCCTACAATGAGCAGTTCTTC. It translates to CASSQGQPSYNEQFF.

This clonotype was seen more than once but under ten times. The chain recombines TRBV7-6 with TRBJ2-7; D is unclear. The CDR3 totals 13 residues. The germline V gene has CDR1 SGHVS and CDR2 FNYEAQ. Trimming cost V 3 bases and J 5 bases, with 11 bases left between them. The CDR3 DNA sequence: TGTGCCAGCAGCTTGCAAGGGCCCGACGAGCAGTACTTC. This translates into CASSLQGPDEQYF.

The rearrangement joins TRBV2 to TRBJ2-2; 7 bases match TRBD2. The CDR3 runs to 15 residues. Trimming removed 5 bases from V and 5 bases from J; junction bases left unmatched: 8. The V gene's germline CDR1 is SNHLY and CDR2 FYNNEI. The CDR3 region has the DNA TGTGCCAGCAGTCCAGGGACTACAAGGACCGGGGAGCTGTTTTTT. It encodes CASSPGTTRTGELFF.

The chain uses TRBV4-1 and TRBJ2-1, with a possible D match to TRBD2 (7 bases). Trimming took off 4 bases at V and 3 bases at J, with 16 bases between the two ends. The CDR3 totals 16 residues. Germline CDR1 and CDR2: MGHRA and YSYEKL. CDR3 residues: CASSPPAGALYNEQFF. As DNA, the CDR3 is TGCGCCAGCAGCCCCCCCGCGGGGGCCCTCTACAATGAGCAGTTCTTC.

The chain uses TRBV6-2 or TRBV6-3 and TRBJ2-2; the D is unclear. The CDR3 sequence is 14 residues long. V was pared by 2 bases and J by 6 bases, with 10 bases between. Germline CDR1 is MNHEY and CDR2 is SVGEGT. The CDR3 bases are TGTGCCAGCAGTTACCGTACCGCCGCCGGGGAGCTGTTTTTT. Residues: CASSYRTAAGELFF.

This clonotype has a handful of counts. The CDR3 DNA reads as TGTGCCAGCAGCTTATTCGGGGGAGGATACAATGAGCAGTTCTTC. Its translation: CASSLFGGGYNEQFF. The chain joins TRBV7-2 to TRBJ2-1; D is possibly TRBD2 (6 bases). Germline CDR1 is SGHTA and CDR2 is FQGNSA. V shed 2 bases and J shed 4 bases, with 12 bases lying between them. This CDR3 is 15 amino acids long.

With regard to this clonotype: One end of the junction is discordant with germline, which a read error may explain. The chain combines TRBV5-6 with TRBJ2-1; D perhaps matches TRBD2 (5 bases). This CDR3 is built from 12 residues. The germline V gene has CDR1 SGHDT and CDR2 YYEEEE. In DNA, the CDR3 is TGTTCCAGCAGCTCTCTAGCTAATGAGCAGTTCTTC. Protein: CSSSSLANEQFF.